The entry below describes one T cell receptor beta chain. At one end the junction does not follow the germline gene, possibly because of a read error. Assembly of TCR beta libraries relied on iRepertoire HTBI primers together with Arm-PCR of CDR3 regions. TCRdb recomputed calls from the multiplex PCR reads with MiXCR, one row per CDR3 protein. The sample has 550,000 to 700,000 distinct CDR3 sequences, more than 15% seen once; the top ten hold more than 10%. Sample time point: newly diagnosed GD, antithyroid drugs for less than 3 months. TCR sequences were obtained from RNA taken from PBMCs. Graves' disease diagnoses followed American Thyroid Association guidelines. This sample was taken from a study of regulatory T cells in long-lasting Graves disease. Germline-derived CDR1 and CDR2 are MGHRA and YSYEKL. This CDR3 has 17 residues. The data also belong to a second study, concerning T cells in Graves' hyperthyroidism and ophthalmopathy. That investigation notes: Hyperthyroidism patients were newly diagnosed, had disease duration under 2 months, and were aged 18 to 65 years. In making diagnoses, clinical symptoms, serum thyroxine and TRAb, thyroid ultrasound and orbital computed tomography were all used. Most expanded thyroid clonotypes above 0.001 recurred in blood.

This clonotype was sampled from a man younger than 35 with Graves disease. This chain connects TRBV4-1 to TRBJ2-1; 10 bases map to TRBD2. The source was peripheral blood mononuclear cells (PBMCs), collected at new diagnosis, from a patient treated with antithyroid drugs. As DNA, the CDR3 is TGCGCCAGCAGCCAAGCGGCGGGGCTAGCGGGGGACAATGGGCAGTTCTTC. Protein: CASSQAAGLAGDNGQFF.